The T cell receptor beta chain described here comes from a study of blood T cell repertoires in COVID-19. Measured with immunoSEQ multiplex PCR; TCRdb has only the in-frame clones, and not every one. The sample has under 350,000 clones, approximately 89% seen once; the top ten hold approximately 1.8%. Sequenced material: peripheral blood. The TCR originated in a woman aged 25 to 39 with COVID-19, enrolled during active disease.

CDR3 sequence reads: CASSSRFSTDTQYF. The CDR3 DNA reads as TGTGCCAGCAGCTCCAGGTTTAGCACAGATACGCAGTATTTT. V usage is TRBV5-6 and J usage is TRBJ2-3; D unresolved. The V gene's germline CDR1 is SGHDT and CDR2 YYEEEE. V shed 3 bases and J shed 0 bases, with 8 bases lying between them. The CDR3 has 14 residues.